The sequence of this TCR beta chain was determined in a study of control samples from healthy donors and cancer patients. Data came from immunoSEQ multiplex PCR; TCRdb stores just in-frame clones and leaves some out. The sample lists about 270,000 clones; approximately 80% were seen once. The sequencing input was PBMCs. The sequence derives from a woman in her sixties or seventies with lung cancer.

Here the CDR3 reads CASSPRDRSYEQYF. For the CDR3, the DNA is TGTGCCAGCTCACCAAGGGACAGATCCTACGAGCAGTACTTC. The V gene is TRBV18, the J gene TRBJ2-7, with 7 bases matching TRBD1. The V gene end was trimmed by 2 bases and the J gene end by 1 base; junction bases not matched to a gene: 2. The CDR3 is 14 amino acids. Germline V gene sequence: CDR1 KGHSH, CDR2 LQKENI.